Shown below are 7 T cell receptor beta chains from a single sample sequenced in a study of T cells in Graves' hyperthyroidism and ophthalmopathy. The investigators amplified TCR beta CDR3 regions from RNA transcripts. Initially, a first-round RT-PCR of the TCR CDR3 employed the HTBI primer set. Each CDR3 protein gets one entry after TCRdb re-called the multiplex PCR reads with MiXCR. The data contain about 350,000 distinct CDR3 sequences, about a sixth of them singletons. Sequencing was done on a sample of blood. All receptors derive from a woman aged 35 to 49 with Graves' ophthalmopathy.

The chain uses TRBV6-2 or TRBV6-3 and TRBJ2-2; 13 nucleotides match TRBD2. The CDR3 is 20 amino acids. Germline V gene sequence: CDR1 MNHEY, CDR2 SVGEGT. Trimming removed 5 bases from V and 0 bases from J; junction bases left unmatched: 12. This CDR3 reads CASSPRTSGGFTSNTGELFF. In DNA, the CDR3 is TGTGCCAGCAGTCCACGGACTAGCGGGGGCTTTACATCGAACACCGGGGAGCTGTTTTTT.

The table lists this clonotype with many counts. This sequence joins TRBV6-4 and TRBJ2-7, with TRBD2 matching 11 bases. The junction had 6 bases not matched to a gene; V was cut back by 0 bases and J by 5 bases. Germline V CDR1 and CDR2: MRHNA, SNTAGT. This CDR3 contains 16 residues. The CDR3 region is CASSDSAGTSGDEQYF. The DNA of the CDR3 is TGTGCCAGCAGTGACTCAGCGGGGACTAGCGGTGACGAGCAGTACTTC.

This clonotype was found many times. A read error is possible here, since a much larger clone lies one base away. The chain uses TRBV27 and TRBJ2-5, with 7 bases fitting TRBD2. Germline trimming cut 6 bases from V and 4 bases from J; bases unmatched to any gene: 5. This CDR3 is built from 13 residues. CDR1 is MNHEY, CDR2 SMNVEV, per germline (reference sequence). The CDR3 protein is CASRKREGETQYF. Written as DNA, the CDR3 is TGTGCCAGCAGAAAAAGGGAGGGAGAGACCCAGTACTTC.

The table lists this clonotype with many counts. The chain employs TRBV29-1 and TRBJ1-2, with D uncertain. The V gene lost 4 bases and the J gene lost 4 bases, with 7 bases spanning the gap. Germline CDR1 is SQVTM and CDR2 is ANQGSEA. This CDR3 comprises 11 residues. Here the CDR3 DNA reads TGCAGCGTTGGCAGCTCCTATGGCTACACCTTC. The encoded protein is CSVGSSYGYTF. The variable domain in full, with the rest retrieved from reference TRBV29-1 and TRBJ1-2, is SAVISQKPSRDICQRGTSLTIQCQVDSQVTMMFWYRQQPGQSLTLIATANQGSEATYESGFVIDKFPISRPNLTFSTLTVSNMSPEDSSIYLCSVGSSYGYTFGSGTRLTVV.

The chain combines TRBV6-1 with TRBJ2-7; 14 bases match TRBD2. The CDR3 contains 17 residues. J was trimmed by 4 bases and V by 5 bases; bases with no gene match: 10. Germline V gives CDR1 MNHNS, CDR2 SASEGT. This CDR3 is CASSRTGTSGRTYEQYF. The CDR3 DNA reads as TGTGCCAGCAGTAGAACCGGGACTAGCGGGAGAACATACGAGCAGTACTTC.

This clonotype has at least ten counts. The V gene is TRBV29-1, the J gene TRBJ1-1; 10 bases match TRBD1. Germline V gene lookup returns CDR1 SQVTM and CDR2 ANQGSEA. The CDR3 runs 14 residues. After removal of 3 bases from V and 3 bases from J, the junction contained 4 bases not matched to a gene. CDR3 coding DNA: TGCAGCGTTGAGGCGGGACAGGGGTACACTGAAGCTTTCTTT. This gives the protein CSVEAGQGYTEAFF.

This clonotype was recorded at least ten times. In DNA form, the CDR3 reads TGTGCCAGCAGCCTAGCCATGGGGACAGGGGTGATTAAAGCTTTCTTT. This codes for CASSLAMGTGVIKAFF. The gene calls are TRBV5-4 and TRBJ1-1; the match to TRBD1 covers 10 bases. V gave up 4 bases and J gave up 9 bases; unmatched junction bases: 15. Germline values: CDR1 SGHNT, CDR2 YYREEE (reference sequence). The CDR3 length is 16 residues.